One and the same sample provided the 20 T cell receptor beta chains below, sequenced in a study of blood T cell repertoires in COVID-19. The data were produced by immunoSEQ multiplex PCR, yet TCRdb's version contains in-frame clones alone and is incomplete. The data hold nearly 300,000 clones, with roughly 90% observed a single time. The source material was PBMCs or T cells enriched from blood (not recorded which). Receptors were obtained from a woman aged 45 to 65 who had been exposed to COVID-19.

The rearrangement joins TRBV19 to TRBJ2-1; D possibly corresponds to TRBD1 (5 bases). The CDR3 has 15 amino acids. Germline CDR1 and CDR2: LNHDA and SQIVND (reference sequence). V was cut by 5 bases and J by 3 bases, with 14 bases left in between. CDR3 region: CASSVAGMNYNEQFF. The DNA of the CDR3 is TGTGCCAGTAGTGTCGCAGGGATGAACTACAATGAGCAGTTCTTC.

The V and J genes are TRBV5-4 and TRBJ1-6; 10 nucleotides line up with TRBD1. The CDR3 sequence is 17 residues long. V lost 1 base to trimming and J lost 14 bases; unmatched junction nucleotides: 15. CDR1 and CDR2 from the germline V gene are SGHNT and YYREEE (reference sequence). CDR3 bases: TGTGCCAGCAGCTTGACTGCCGGGACAGGGGCGGCTGTGGCCCTCCACTTT. Its translation: CASSLTAGTGAAVALHF.

The chain recombines TRBV7-9 with TRBJ1-3; no definite D call. Trimming removed 5 bases from V and 3 bases from J, with 11 bases in between. The CDR3 runs 14 residues. CDR1 and CDR2 from the germline V gene are SEHNR and FQNEAQ (reference sequence). CDR3 sequence (DNA): TGTGCCAGCAGCCCTCCCTGGAGTGGAAACACCATATATTTT. Protein sequence: CASSPPWSGNTIYF.

The rearrangement joins TRBV4-2 to TRBJ1-6; 8 bases align to TRBD1. Trimming at V came to 0 bases and at J to 11 bases, leaving 15 bases not matched to a gene. CDR3 length equals 18 residues. CDR1 and CDR2 (germline): LGHNA, YNFKEQ. CDR3 in amino acids: CASSQDPAGQGRPTPLHF. The CDR3 bases are TGTGCCAGCAGCCAAGACCCCGCCGGACAGGGCCGCCCGACACCCCTCCACTTT.

The genes are TRBV2 and TRBJ2-3; 9 positions match TRBD2. V lost 9 bases and J lost 3; bases outside the gene matches: 4. This CDR3 is 13 amino acids long. The germline V gene encodes CDR1 SNHLY and CDR2 FYNNEI. CDR3 nucleotides: TGTGCCAGGCGGGGGGGCAGTACAGATACGCAGTATTTT. Amino acid sequence: CARRGGSTDTQYF.

V is TRBV10-3 and J is TRBJ2-5; TRBD1 matches at 10 bases. J lost 4 bases, V lost 2 bases, and 7 bases had no gene match. Germline V gives CDR1 ENHRY, CDR2 SYGVKD. CDR3 length: 16 residues. CDR3 DNA: TGTGCCATCAGTGAGCCAACCGACAGGGGGCGAGAGACCCAGTACTTC. This codes for CAISEPTDRGRETQYF.

The chain combines TRBV30 with TRBJ2-2; no definite D call. The germline gives CDR1 GTSNPN, CDR2 SVGIG (reference sequence). The CDR3 extends over 15 amino acids. V was cut by 0 bases and J by 0 bases, with 8 bases left in between. CDR3 amino acids: CAWSVRLSNTGELFF. In DNA, the CDR3 is TGTGCCTGGAGTGTACGACTCTCGAACACCGGGGAGCTGTTTTTT.

This clone was counted once. CDR3: CASSQPPLWAQGVQPQHF. CDR3 DNA: TGCGCCAGCAGCCAACCCCCCCTATGGGCGCAGGGGGTTCAGCCCCAGCATTTT. The chain is built from TRBV4-1 and TRBJ1-5; the match to TRBD1 covers 7 bases. The CDR3 runs to 18 residues. Germline CDR1 is MGHRA and CDR2 is YSYEKL. After removal of 2 bases from V and 6 bases from J, the junction contained 16 bases not matched to a gene.

This chain joins TRBV4-1 and TRBJ2-1; TRBD2 is a possible D gene (5 bases). The V gene's germline CDR1 is MGHRA and CDR2 YSYEKL. The CDR3 is 16 amino acids. V shed 7 bases and J shed 7 bases, with 23 bases lying between them. The CDR3, as DNA: TGCGCCAGCACCCCAAGATTCCCGGGGATGGGGAATGAGCAGTTCTTC. Its translation is CASTPRFPGMGNEQFF.

This chain uses TRBV28 with TRBJ1-6, with D possibly TRBD1 on 5 matching bases. CDR1 and CDR2 (germline): MDHEN, SYDVKM. The V end lost 3 bases, the J end lost 3 bases, and 9 bases lay between the germline ends. The CDR3 covers 15 residues. DNA for the CDR3: TGTGCCAGCAGTTTGTCAGGGTTCTATAATTCACCCCTCCACTTT. Protein sequence: CASSLSGFYNSPLHF.

The sample holds a few counts of this clone. The V gene is TRBV7-2, the J gene TRBJ2-1, with a weak D call TRBD1 (6 bases). The CDR3 sequence is 16 residues long. The V end was cut by 6 bases, the J end by 6 bases, with 21 bases between. Germline CDR1 is SGHTA and CDR2 is FQGNSA. CDR3 amino acids: CASSRDPNRVGNEQFF. The CDR3 nucleotides read TGTGCCAGCAGTAGAGACCCAAACAGGGTTGGCAATGAGCAGTTCTTC.

This chain connects TRBV9 to TRBJ2-3; tentative D call: TRBD1 (6 bases). CDR1 is SGDLS, CDR2 YYNGEE, per germline. V dropped 0 bases and J dropped 2 bases, with 22 bases sitting between them. CDR3 size: 19 residues. The CDR3 DNA is TGTGCCAGCAGCGTAGATGGGGGCGGGCGCGCCCGTAACACAGATACGCAGTATTTT. Amino acids: CASSVDGGGRARNTDTQYF.

The chain carries TRBV9 and TRBJ1-2; 7 bases match TRBD1. Losses at the gene ends were 0 bases for V and 4 bases for J; bases not matched to a gene: 6. This CDR3 has 15 residues. CDR1 is SGDLS, CDR2 YYNGEE, per germline. CDR3 DNA sequence: TGTGCCAGCAGCGTAGGACAGGGCGGTTTCTATGGCTACACCTTC. Translation gives CASSVGQGGFYGYTF.

This clone came up once. V is TRBV30 and J is TRBJ2-3; D is undetermined. The CDR3 has 14 amino acids. Germline loops: CDR1 GTSNPN, CDR2 SVGIG (reference sequence). V lost 5 bases, J lost 2 bases, and 14 bases lay in between. The CDR3 DNA reads TGTGCCTGGGGACGAGCCGCTTCCACAGATACGCAGTATTTT. This codes for CAWGRAASTDTQYF.

CDR3 nucleotide sequence: TGTGCCAGCAGTATGATCCCAGGGCTGGCTCAGCCCCAGCATTTT. It specifies CASSMIPGLAQPQHF. The V gene is TRBV6-5, the J gene TRBJ1-5; tentatively, D is TRBD1 (5 bases). Germline V gene data show CDR1 as MNHEY and CDR2 as SVGAGI. The ends were cut back, 5 bases at V and 6 bases at J, with 17 bases in the middle. This CDR3 comprises 15 residues.

This clone was seen a single time. This chain connects TRBV13 to TRBJ1-1; a weak D match, TRBD1 (5 bases). This CDR3 has 16 amino acids. CDR1 and CDR2 (germline): PRHDT, FYEKMQ (reference sequence). The ends were cut back, 1 base at V and 7 bases at J, with 19 bases in the middle. The DNA of the CDR3 is TGTGCCAGCAGCTTAGTAGGGTGGAGGGGCGACAGTGAAGCTTTCTTT. It codes for CASSLVGWRGDSEAFF. Filled out from reference TRBV13 and TRBJ1-1, the complete variable domain reads AAGVIQSPRHLIKEKRETATLKCYPIPRHDTVYWYQQGPGQDPQFLISFYEKMQSDKGSIPDRFSAQQFSDYHSELNMSSLELGDSALYFCASSLVGWRGDSEAFFGQGTRLTVV.

The chain combines TRBV24-1 with TRBJ2-1; 12 positions agree with TRBD1. V trimming: 6 bases; J trimming: 1 base; junction bases outside the gene matches: 12. Germline CDR1 KGHDR, CDR2 SFDVKD. The CDR3 covers 19 residues. The CDR3 region is CATSITGTGGGKSYNEQFF. The CDR3 DNA follows: TGTGCCACCAGTATAACCGGGACAGGGGGCGGTAAGTCCTACAATGAGCAGTTCTTC.

The chain links TRBV28 to TRBJ2-7; tentatively, D is TRBD1 (6 bases). The CDR3 is made up of 13 amino acids. The V gene lost 10 bases and the J gene lost 3 bases, with 16 bases spanning the gap. Germline CDR1 MDHEN, CDR2 SYDVKM. The CDR3 protein is CATTRDMLYEQYF. In DNA, the CDR3 is TGTGCCACCACCCGGGACATGCTCTACGAGCAGTACTTC.

The rearrangement links TRBV14 to TRBJ2-1; D possibly corresponds to TRBD2 (5 bases). The V gene lost 1 base and the J gene lost 8 bases, with 21 bases spanning the gap. The CDR3 loop spans 17 amino acids. Per the germline V gene, CDR1 is SGHDN and CDR2 is FVKESK. CDR3 loop: CASSQVRGLERQYEQFF. The CDR3 DNA reads TGTGCCAGCAGCCAAGTACGAGGGCTTGAGAGGCAATATGAGCAGTTCTTC.

The chain employs TRBV28 and TRBJ2-5; D is possibly TRBD1 (6 bases). The ends were cut back, 5 bases at V and 3 bases at J, with 13 bases in the middle. Germline-derived CDR1 and CDR2 are MDHEN and SYDVKM. The CDR3 length is 14 residues. The CDR3 region is CASSPDSPKETQYF. In DNA form, the CDR3 reads TGTGCCAGCAGTCCGGACAGTCCAAAAGAGACCCAGTACTTC.